This T cell receptor beta chain was found in a study of metastatic and nonmetastatic thyroid tumors. TCRdb reprocessed the PCR reads using MiXCR. The sample contains about 38,000 clones, 40% to 55% of which appear only once. Every patient underwent thyroid surgery untreated. The CDR3 contains 13 residues. V dropped 1 base and J dropped 8; count of bases not matched to a gene: 4. The chain joins TRBV12-3 or TRBV12-4 to TRBJ1-2; 7 nucleotides match TRBD1. This receptor was identified in a male donor with papillary thyroid cancer or a benign thyroid nodule (not recorded which). Some clones in this sample may be carry-over from other donors' samples. Sequenced sample: tumor tissue. In nucleotides, the CDR3 is TGTGCCAGCAGTTTAGGTACAGGGGCCGGCTACACCTTC. As protein: CASSLGTGAGYTF.